This T cell receptor beta chain was found in a study of CXCR3-negative and CXCR3-positive naive CD8 T cells. Study-level results: Expression of CXCR3 was partially reduced after cryopreservation, and fresh PBMCs were used in most assays. Naive subsets did not differ in surface CD5, and the authors estimated TCR strength using properties of the TRB CDR3. Diversity in memory CD8+ cells fell much lower than the comparably high levels seen in both naive subsets.

Comment on this clonotype: Its antigen remains unknown.

5' RACE with UMI labels generated the TRB cDNA libraries. TCRdb re-called the 5' RACE reads; one entry per CDR3 protein, DNA not given. The sample table includes approximately 60,000 distinct CDR3 sequences. The CDR3 covers 14 residues. CDR1 is DFQATT, CDR2 SNEGSKA, per germline (reference sequence). The origin of this receptor is a human donor in good health. Some clones in this sample may be carry-over from other donors' samples. V gene TRBV20-1 combines with J gene TRBJ1-1; the TCRdb D gene call, TRBD1, has no DNA to confirm it. Material: memory CD8+ T cells from blood. CDR3 amino acids: CSATHSWGGTEAFF.